The text below deals with one TCR beta chain. Its target is not known. The entry originates in a study of shared clonotypes between healthy human individuals. Study conclusions and caveats: Several donors shared around 5.2% of their naive CD4 clonotypes.

An approximately 180 ng quantity of DNA, roughly 30,000 T cell genomes, went into the sorted-subset replicate PCRs. TCRdb's copy holds only in-frame clones and misses some; the assay was immunoSEQ multiplex PCR. This table holds about 2,200,000 clones, about 92% found once. Naive-designated CD8 cells lacked CD45RO, were positively enriched for CCR7, and omitted terminally differentiated effector memory CD45RA+ cells. Per the germline V gene, CDR1 is SGDLS and CDR2 is YYNGEE. The CDR3 has 12 amino acids. Trimming cost V 3 bases and J 8 bases; bases outside gene matches: 2. The chain is built from TRBV9 and TRBJ2-1; 7 bases align to TRBD2. The source of this sequence is a man aged 18 to 29 in good health. Some clones in this sample may be carry-over from other donors' samples. The sequenced sample consisted of naive CD8+ T cells from PBMCs. The CDR3 protein is CASSGGGYEQFF. For the CDR3, the DNA is TGTGCCAGCAGCGGGGGAGGGTATGAGCAGTTCTTC.